This TCR beta chain is drawn from a study of yellow fever vaccine responses in identical twins. A word on this clonotype: Its target is not known. One end of the junction does not line up with germline, which may come from a read error.

TCRdb independently ran MiXCR on the RT-PCR reads; one entry per CDR3 protein. Here the sample spans around 18,000 distinct CDR3 sequences, just over 60% being singletons. General study points: Reportedly, the response of twins' T cells to the vaccine seemed partly convergent, partly personalized.

The CDR3 totals 13 residues. Sequenced material: T cells from blood (PBMCs), unsorted or a sorted subset (not recorded which), taken before or after yellow fever vaccination (not recorded which). This clonotype originated in a woman aged 18-29 years who received the yellow fever vaccine. The chain carries TRBV12-3 or TRBV12-4 and TRBJ2-7; TRBD2 aligns across 10 bases. Written as DNA, the CDR3 is TGTGCCAGCAGTCTAGCGGGGGCCTACGAGCAGTACTTC. The encoded protein is CASSLAGAYEQYF.